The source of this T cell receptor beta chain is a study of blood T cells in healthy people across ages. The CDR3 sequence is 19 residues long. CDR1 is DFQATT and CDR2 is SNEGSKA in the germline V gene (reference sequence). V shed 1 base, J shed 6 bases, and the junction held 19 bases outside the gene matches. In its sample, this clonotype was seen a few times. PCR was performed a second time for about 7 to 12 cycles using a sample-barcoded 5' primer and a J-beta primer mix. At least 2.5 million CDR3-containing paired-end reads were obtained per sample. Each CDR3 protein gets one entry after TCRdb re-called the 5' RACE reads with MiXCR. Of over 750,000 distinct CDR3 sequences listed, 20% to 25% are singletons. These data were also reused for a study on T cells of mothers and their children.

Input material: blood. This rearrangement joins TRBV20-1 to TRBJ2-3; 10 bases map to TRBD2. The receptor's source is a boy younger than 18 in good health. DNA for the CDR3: TGCAGTGCTAGAGCCCCACCGGGGCTAAGCGGGGGGGCCGGGGATACGCAGTATTTT. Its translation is CSARAPPGLSGGAGDTQYF.